This entry lists 17 T cell receptor beta chains sequenced from one sample in a study of cytomegalovirus exposure and HLA in healthy donors. TCRdb's table, derived via immunoSEQ multiplex PCR, lists solely in-frame clones and lacks some. The sample has more than 45,000 clones, over 75% seen once. Sequenced material: PBMCs. The origin of the receptors is a woman younger than 45 in good health and CMV-seronegative.

The J gene is TRBJ2-3, the V gene TRBV4-1, with TRBD2 as a possible D gene (6 bases). The CDR3 has 15 residues. V lost 1 base, J lost 4 bases, and 12 bases lay in between. Looked up from germline, CDR1 is MGHRA and CDR2 is YSYEKL. CDR3 region: CASSQVAGSPDTQYF. The CDR3 DNA sequence: TGCGCCAGCAGCCAAGTGGCGGGATCCCCAGATACGCAGTATTTT.

This clone is a singleton in its sample. The rearrangement joins TRBV19 to TRBJ2-6; D not resolved. V lost 4 bases and J lost 2, with 6 bases in between. The CDR3 extends over 14 amino acids. Germline values: CDR1 LNHDA, CDR2 SQIVND (reference sequence). The CDR3 region is CASSTRTGANVLTF. CDR3 coding DNA: TGTGCCAGTAGTACCAGGACTGGGGCCAACGTCCTGACTTTC.

The chain combines TRBV14 with TRBJ2-7; 7 bases map to TRBD2. This CDR3 comprises 16 residues. V dropped 4 bases and J dropped 5; count of bases not matched to a gene: 14. The germline gives CDR1 SGHDN, CDR2 FVKESK. The CDR3 DNA is TGTGCCAGCAGCCCTCCAGGTTGGCGGGAGAAGAACGAGCAGTACTTC. This sequence encodes CASSPPGWREKNEQYF.

CDR3 sequence reads: CASSRGEGNTEAFF. The CDR3 DNA reads TGTGCCAGCTCACGAGGGGAGGGGAACACTGAAGCTTTCTTT. The chain combines TRBV18 with TRBJ1-1, with a tentative D call TRBD1 (5 bases). The CDR3 has 14 amino acids. Germline CDR1 and CDR2: KGHSH and LQKENI. V gave up 4 bases and J gave up 1 base, with 10 bases separating them.

The CDR3 nucleotides read TGTGCCAGCAGCACGGGACTCCTGAGCACAGATACGCAGTATTTT. Translating it yields CASSTGLLSTDTQYF. The chain couples TRBV7-8 to TRBJ2-3; TRBD2 is a possible D gene (6 bases). V was shortened by 5 bases and J by 0 bases, with 12 bases between the two germline ends. CDR1 SGHVS and CDR2 FQNEAQ come from the germline V gene. The CDR3 runs to 15 residues.

The V and J genes are TRBV30 and TRBJ1-2; TRBD1 matches at 7 bases. The CDR3 spans 17 residues. The germline gives CDR1 GTSNPN, CDR2 SVGIG (reference sequence). V dropped 0 bases and J dropped 5; count of bases not matched to a gene: 15. CDR3 residues: CAWSVSFNPRQGYGYTF. The CDR3 bases are TGTGCCTGGAGTGTAAGTTTTAATCCGCGACAGGGATATGGCTACACCTTC.

The CDR3 DNA reads TGTGCCAGCAGTTTACCGACAGGGCACACTGAAGCTTTCTTT. Encoded protein: CASSLPTGHTEAFF. V is TRBV28 and J is TRBJ1-1, with 7 bases that match TRBD1. The CDR3 has 14 residues. V was pared by 2 bases and J by 3 bases, with 3 bases of the junction left unmatched. Germline-derived CDR1 and CDR2 are MDHEN and SYDVKM.

This clone has a count of ten or more. V gene TRBV27 combines with J gene TRBJ2-7; perhaps TRBD1 as D (5 bases). The CDR3 totals 15 residues. CDR1 is MNHEY and CDR2 is SMNVEV in the germline V gene (reference sequence). Trimming removed 4 bases at V and 7 bases at J, with 20 bases between. This chain's CDR3 is CASSSKQAAYEEQYF. As DNA, the CDR3 is TGTGCCAGCAGTTCAAAACAGGCGGCCTACGAAGAGCAGTACTTC.

This clone has a single count. The genes are TRBV6-1 and TRBJ1-2, with 9 bases identical to TRBD1. J gave up 4 bases and V 7 bases, and 7 bases lay outside the gene matches. This CDR3 spans 14 amino acids. Germline-derived CDR1 and CDR2 are MNHNS and SASEGT. CDR3 DNA: TGTGCCAGCACCAAGACAGGGGGTATCTATGGCTACACCTTC. Translating it yields CASTKTGGIYGYTF.

CDR3 protein: CASSQAIKQGKGYTF. The CDR3 DNA reads as TGTGCCAGCAGTCAAGCGATCAAACAGGGGAAGGGCTACACCTTC. The chain joins TRBV7-8 to TRBJ1-2, with 7 bases lining up with TRBD1. The germline V gene has CDR1 SGHVS and CDR2 FQNEAQ. This CDR3 contains 15 residues. Trimming at V came to 6 bases and at J to 8 bases, leaving 15 bases not matched to a gene. Drawing the rest from reference TRBV7-8 and TRBJ1-2, the complete variable domain is GAGVSQSPRYKVAKRGQDVALRCDPISGHVSLFWYQQALGQGPEFLTYFQNEAQLDKSGLPSDRFFAERPEGSVSTLKIQRTQQEDSAVYLCASSQAIKQGKGYTFGSGTRLTVV.

The V and J genes are TRBV11-2 and TRBJ2-7; D is perhaps TRBD2 (5 bases). V was clipped by 2 bases and J by 12 bases, with 14 bases between them. CDR1 and CDR2 (germline): SGHAT, FQNNGV. The CDR3 contains 12 residues. The CDR3 loop reads CASSLSQKRLYF. The CDR3 nucleotides read TGTGCCAGCAGCTTAAGTCAGAAGCGGCTGTACTTC.

The V and J genes are TRBV28 and TRBJ1-2, with a weak D call TRBD1 (5 bases). The germline gives CDR1 MDHEN, CDR2 SYDVKM. Trimming took off 5 bases at V and 4 bases at J, with 11 bases between the two ends. This CDR3 region has 13 residues. The CDR3 is CASSPRQSYGYTF. The CDR3 DNA reads TGTGCCAGCAGTCCCCGACAGTCCTATGGCTACACCTTC.

Remarks on this clone: Given the absence of the conserved phenylalanine or tryptophan at the CDR3 end, a read error is likely. CDR3 in amino acids: CASSEGGRTYGYTL. CDR3 DNA: TGTGCCAGCAGTGAAGGCGGGAGAACCTATGGCTACACCCTC. The chain employs TRBV6-1 and TRBJ1-2; D is unresolved. V lost 1 base and J lost 4, with 10 bases in between. There are 14 residues in the CDR3. CDR1 is MNHNS and CDR2 is SASEGT in the germline V gene.

The rearrangement uses TRBV28 and TRBJ2-7; D perhaps matches TRBD2 (5 bases). In germline, CDR1 is MDHEN, CDR2 SYDVKM. This CDR3 is built from 13 residues. Between the trimmed V and J ends, which lost 3 bases and 6 bases, there was a span of 12 bases. The CDR3 spells CASSLTKAGEQYF. For the CDR3, the DNA is TGTGCCAGCAGTTTGACAAAGGCGGGCGAGCAGTACTTC.

The chain combines TRBV27 with TRBJ2-3; the match to TRBD1 covers 9 bases. Germline CDR1 and CDR2: MNHEY and SMNVEV (reference sequence). The junction had 5 bases not matched to a gene; V was cut back by 2 bases and J by 5 bases. This CDR3 comprises 15 residues. In DNA form, the CDR3 reads TGTGCCAGCAGTTTAACAGGGGGCTTCGGAGATACGCAGTATTTT. This translates into CASSLTGGFGDTQYF.

V gene TRBV18 combines with J gene TRBJ1-2; 7 bases map to TRBD1. The CDR3 covers 15 residues. The J segment lost 1 base and the V segment lost 2 bases, leaving 4 bases of the junction unmatched. The germline CDR1 and CDR2 sequences are KGHSH and LQKENI. The CDR3 DNA sequence: TGTGCCAGCTCACCAGAGGGGGCCTTTAACTATGGCTACACCTTC. It codes for CASSPEGAFNYGYTF.

This chain uses TRBV9 with TRBJ2-3; 8 positions agree with TRBD2. This CDR3 contains 16 residues. From germline, CDR1 is SGDLS and CDR2 YYNGEE. J lost 2 bases, V lost 3 bases, and 8 bases had no gene match. CDR3 nucleotides: TGTGCCAGCAGCGCAATAGCGGGGACCGACACAGATACGCAGTATTTT. Translating it yields CASSAIAGTDTDTQYF.